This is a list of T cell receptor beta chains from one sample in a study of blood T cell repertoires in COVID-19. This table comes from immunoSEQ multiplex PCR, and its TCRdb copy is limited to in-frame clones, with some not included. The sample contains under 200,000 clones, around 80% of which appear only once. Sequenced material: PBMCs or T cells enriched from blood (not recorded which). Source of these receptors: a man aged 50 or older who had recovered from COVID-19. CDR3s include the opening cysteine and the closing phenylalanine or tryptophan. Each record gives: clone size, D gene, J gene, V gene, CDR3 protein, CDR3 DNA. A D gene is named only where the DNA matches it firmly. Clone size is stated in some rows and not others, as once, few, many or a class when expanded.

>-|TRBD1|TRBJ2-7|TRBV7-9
CASSLGQTFWEQYF
TGTGCCAGCAGCTTGGGACAGACTTTTTGGGAGCAGTACTTC
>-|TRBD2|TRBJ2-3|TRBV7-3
CASSLRGLAGDTQYF
TGTGCCAGCAGCTTACGGGGACTAGCGGGAGATACGCAGTATTTT
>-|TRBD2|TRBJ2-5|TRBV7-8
CASSHSIGTRGGETQYF
TGTGCCAGCAGCCACAGCATTGGGACTAGAGGAGGGGAGACCCAGTACTTC
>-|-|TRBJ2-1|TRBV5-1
CASSLEAGRSNEQFF
TGCGCCAGCAGCTTGGAGGCGGGGCGATCCAATGAGCAGTTCTTC
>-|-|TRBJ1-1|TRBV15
CATSGARRTEAFF
TGTGCCACCAGCGGGGCCCGAAGGACTGAAGCTTTCTTT
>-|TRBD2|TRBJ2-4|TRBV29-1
CSVRVAGEEGIQYF
TGCAGCGTCAGAGTAGCGGGAGAGGAAGGCATTCAGTACTTC
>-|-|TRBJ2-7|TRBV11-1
CASSLEELSYEQYF
TGTGCCAGCAGCTTAGAGGAGCTCTCCTACGAGCAGTACTTC
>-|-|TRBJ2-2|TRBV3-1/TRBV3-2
CASSQALEWYTGELFF
TGTGCCAGCAGCCAGGCCCTGGAGTGGTACACCGGGGAGCTGTTTTTT
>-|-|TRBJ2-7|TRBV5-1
CASSLSGGSYEQYF
TGCGCCAGCAGCTTGAGTGGGGGCAGCTACGAGCAGTACTTC
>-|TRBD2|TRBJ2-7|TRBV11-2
CASSPPPGGKYEQYF
TGTGCCAGCAGCCCCCCCCCGGGGGGAAAATACGAGCAGTACTTC
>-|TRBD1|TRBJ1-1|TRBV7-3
CASSLQGAPTEAFF
TGTGCCAGCAGCTTACAGGGGGCGCCCACTGAAGCTTTCTTT
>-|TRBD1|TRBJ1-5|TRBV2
CASSELDRENQPQHF
TGTGCCAGCAGTGAATTGGACAGGGAGAATCAGCCCCAGCATTTT
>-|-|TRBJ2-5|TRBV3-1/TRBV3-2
CASSQGAGRLQETQYF
TGTGCCAGCAGCCAAGGTGCGGGGCGGCTCCAAGAGACCCAGTACTTC
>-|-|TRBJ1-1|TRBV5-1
CASSLRQVGDSEAFF
TGCGCCAGCAGCCTCCGACAGGTTGGGGATTCTGAAGCTTTCTTT
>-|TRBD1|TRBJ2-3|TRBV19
CASTPRSGQLRTDTQYF
TGTGCCAGTACCCCCAGGTCGGGACAGCTACGCACAGATACGCAGTATTTT
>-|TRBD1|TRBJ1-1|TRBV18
CASSGGTGNTEAFF
TGTGCCAGCTCAGGAGGGACAGGGAACACTGAAGCTTTCTTT
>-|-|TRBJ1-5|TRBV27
CASSPKGEYQPQHF
TGTGCCAGCAGTCCAAAGGGGGAGTATCAGCCCCAGCATTTT
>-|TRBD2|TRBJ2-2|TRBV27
CASSLIPGLAITGELFF
TGTGCCAGCAGTTTAATTCCGGGACTAGCGATTACCGGGGAGCTGTTTTTT
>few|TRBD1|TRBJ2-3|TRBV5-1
CASSIQGVGTDTQYF
TGCGCCAGCAGCATACAGGGGGTGGGCACAGATACGCAGTATTTT
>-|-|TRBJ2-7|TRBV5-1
CASSLASATSYEQYF
TGCGCCAGCAGCTTGGCGTCTGCTACCTCCTACGAGCAGTACTTC
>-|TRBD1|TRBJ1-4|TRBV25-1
CASSEGTANEKLFF
TGTGCCAGCAGTGAAGGGACAGCTAATGAAAAACTGTTTTTT
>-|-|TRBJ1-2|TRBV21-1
CASSKNRSTPREYGYTF
TGTGCCAGCAGCAAGAATAGATCGACACCCCGAGAATATGGCTACACCTTC
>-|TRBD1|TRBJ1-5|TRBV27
CASSFYGQGRRGQPQHF
TGTGCCAGCAGTTTCTACGGACAGGGAAGAAGGGGTCAGCCCCAGCATTTT
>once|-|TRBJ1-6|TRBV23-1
CASSHKGGDAYNSPLHF
TGCGCCAGCAGTCACAAGGGGGGGGACGCGTATAATTCACCCCTCCACTTT
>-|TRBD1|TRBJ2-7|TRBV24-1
CATSDATGVEEQYF
TGTGCCACCAGTGACGCGACAGGGGTTGAGGAGCAGTACTTC
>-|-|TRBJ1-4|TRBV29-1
CSVRKGRNEKLFF
TGCAGCGTTCGGAAGGGGAGGAATGAAAAACTGTTTTTT
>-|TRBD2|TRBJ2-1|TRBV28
CASSLWISASGEGAYNEQFF
TGTGCCAGCAGTTTATGGATCTCGGCTAGCGGGGAGGGAGCATACAATGAGCAGTTCTTC
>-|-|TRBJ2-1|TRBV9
CASSPRLGREGHNEQFF
TGTGCCAGCAGCCCCCGGTTGGGGCGGGAAGGCCACAATGAGCAGTTCTTC
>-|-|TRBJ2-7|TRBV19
CASSMGPPSSYEQYF
TGTGCCAGTAGTATGGGGCCGCCGAGCTCCTACGAGCAGTACTTC
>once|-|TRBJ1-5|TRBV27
CASSFLGGGYQPQHF
TGTGCCAGCAGTTTCCTAGGGGGGGGCTATCAGCCCCAGCATTTT
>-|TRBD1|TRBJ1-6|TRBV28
CASRLSDRGNSPLHF
TGTGCCAGCAGGTTGTCGGACAGGGGGAATTCACCCCTCCACTTT
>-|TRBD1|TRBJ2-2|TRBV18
CASSLAGTGVSGELFF
TGTGCCAGCTCGCTCGCCGGGACAGGGGTTTCCGGGGAGCTGTTTTTT
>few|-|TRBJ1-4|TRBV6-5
CASSSSDTLLEKLFF
TGTGCCAGCAGTTCATCGGACACCCTGTTGGAAAAACTGTTTTTT
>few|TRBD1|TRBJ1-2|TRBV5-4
CASSYPGQSRLTNYGYTF
TGTGCCAGCAGTTATCCGGGACAGAGCCGCTTGACTAACTATGGCTACACCTTC
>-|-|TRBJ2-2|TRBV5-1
CASSLGRNPDTGELFF
TGCGCCAGCAGCTTGGGGCGGAACCCAGACACCGGGGAGCTGTTTTTT
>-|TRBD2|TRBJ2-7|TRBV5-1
CASSQLSGSVYEQYF
TGCGCCAGCAGCCAACTTAGCGGGAGCGTCTACGAGCAGTACTTC
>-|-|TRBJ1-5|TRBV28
CASSQTSSNQPQHF
TGTGCCAGCAGTCAGACATCATCTAATCAGCCCCAGCATTTT
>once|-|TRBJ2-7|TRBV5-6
CASSLGAAYEQYF
TGTGCCAGCAGCTTGGGGGCAGCTTACGAGCAGTACTTC
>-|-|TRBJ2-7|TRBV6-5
CASILTRGISYEQYF
TGTGCCAGCATCCTAACACGGGGTATCTCCTACGAGCAGTACTTC
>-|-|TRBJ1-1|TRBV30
CAWSNTEAFF
TGTGCCTGGAGCAATACTGAAGCTTTCTTT
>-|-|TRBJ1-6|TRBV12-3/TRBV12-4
CASRNSNSPLHF
TGTGCCAGCAGAAACAGTAATTCACCCCTCCACTTT
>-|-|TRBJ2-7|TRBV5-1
CASSLLGQNEQYF
TGCGCCAGCAGCTTGTTGGGGCAGAACGAGCAGTACTTC
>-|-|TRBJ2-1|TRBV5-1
CASSLVGTPESEQFF
TGCGCCAGCAGCTTGGTCGGGACTCCCGAAAGTGAGCAGTTCTTC
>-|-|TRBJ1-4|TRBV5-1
CASSLAGRSEKLFF
TGCGCCAGCAGCTTGGCGGGGAGGTCCGAAAAACTGTTTTTT
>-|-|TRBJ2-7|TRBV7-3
CASSLLRDPYEQYF
TGTGCCAGCAGCTTATTACGGGATCCCTACGAGCAGTACTTC
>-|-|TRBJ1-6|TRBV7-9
CASSLDRRDSPLHF
TGTGCCAGCAGCTTAGATCGCAGGGATTCACCCCTCCACTTT
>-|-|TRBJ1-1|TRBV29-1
CSVVGAGGTEAFF
TGCAGCGTTGTCGGGGCGGGGGGCACTGAAGCTTTCTTT